The source of this T cell receptor (beta chain) is a study of blood T cell repertoires in COVID-19. For the study at large: For recovered donors of Cohort 3, there were two negative PCRs, clearance, or symptom resolution.

The age range of participants was 18 to 89 years, with residence in more than 20 US areas. Participants' own reports of clinical history determined their cohort assignment. The CDR3 sequence is 17 residues long. Germline V gene data show CDR1 as LGHDT and CDR2 as YNNKEL (reference sequence). Trimming shortened V by 1 base and J by 1 base, and 13 bases separated the two germline ends. Original processing notes: Cell counts per sample came from amplifying reference gene primers. Method: immunoSEQ multiplex PCR; TCRdb's copy keeps in-frame clones and lacks some. Clonal size and the V and J genes are those of that table, whereas D and trimming came from the DNA. The sample holds some 330,000 clones, 70% to 90% seen once.

This TCR came from a middle-aged man in a cohort exposed to, infected with or recovered from COVID-19 (not recorded which). Sample: PBMCs or T cells enriched from blood (not recorded which). The chain is built from TRBV3-1 (or the pseudogene TRBV3-2) and TRBJ2-2; D might be TRBD2 (6 bases). For the CDR3, the DNA is TGTGCCAGCAGCCAAGCAATTCCGCGGGAGAACACCGGGGAGCTGTTTTTT. Translation gives CASSQAIPRENTGELFF.